These 9 T cell receptor beta chains came from one sample sequenced in a study of cytomegalovirus exposure and HLA in healthy donors. The PCR contained 60 Vbeta and 13 Jbeta primers. The method was immunoSEQ multiplex PCR; TCRdb's version includes in-frame clones alone and lacks a portion of them. The sample lists about 160,000 clones; about 85% were seen once. Input material: PBMCs. All receptors come from a man between 18 and 29 years old in good health and CMV-seropositive.

This clone appeared once. The rearrangement uses TRBV27 and TRBJ2-3; D might be TRBD1 (6 bases). The CDR3 extends over 15 amino acids. V lost 5 bases and J lost 0, with 12 bases in between. Germline loops: CDR1 MNHEY, CDR2 SMNVEV (reference sequence). The CDR3 sequence is CASSGRGSSTDTQYF. DNA of the CDR3: TGTGCCAGCAGTGGCAGGGGTTCTAGCACAGATACGCAGTATTTT.

This clone has a single count. The chain is built from TRBV11-3 and TRBJ2-1; TRBD2 matches 10 bases. The CDR3 contains 14 residues. The junction had 14 bases not matched to a gene; V was cut back by 6 bases and J by 15 bases. The germline V gene encodes CDR1 SGHNT and CDR2 YENEEA. CDR3: CASRLSSPAGGPFF. The CDR3 nucleotides are TGTGCCAGCAGATTATCAAGTCCAGCGGGGGGGCCGTTCTTC.

The chain joins TRBV19 to TRBJ2-5; 8 nucleotides match TRBD2. Unmatched junction bases numbered 14, after V lost 0 bases and J lost 5 bases. The CDR3 is 18 amino acids. Germline V CDR1 and CDR2: LNHDA, SQIVND (reference sequence). CDR3 nucleotide sequence: TGTGCCAGTAGTATAGATTTTGGACGGGGGGGCCGGCGGGAGACCCAGTACTTC. This encodes CASSIDFGRGGRRETQYF.

The V gene is TRBV29-1, the J gene TRBJ1-1, with a weak D call TRBD1 (6 bases). The CDR3 spans 14 residues. The germline V gene encodes CDR1 SQVTM and CDR2 ANQGSEA. The V gene lost 1 base and the J gene lost 6 bases, with 15 bases spanning the gap. The DNA for the CDR3 is TGCAGCGTTGAAGGGGGACAACTAATGGCTGAAGCTTTCTTT. Its translation: CSVEGGQLMAEAFF.

This clone was seen once. The CDR3 DNA reads TGCGCCAGCAGTTCCGGGACAGGGGGGAACGAGCAGTACTTC. This translates into CASSSGTGGNEQYF. The chain uses TRBV4-3 and TRBJ2-7; 11 bases agree with TRBD1. Germline CDR1 reads LGHNA; CDR2 reads YSLEER. CDR3 length: 14 amino acids. Losses at the gene ends were 6 bases for V and 5 bases for J; bases not matched to a gene: 6.

The chain uses TRBV7-9 and TRBJ2-1; no clear D gene. CDR1 is SEHNR and CDR2 is FQNEAQ in the germline V gene (reference sequence). The CDR3 contains 15 residues. Trimming removed 1 base from V and 6 bases from J, with 13 bases in between. The CDR3: CASSLGGGLSNEQFF. The CDR3 bases are TGTGCCAGCAGCTTAGGCGGCGGATTGAGCAATGAGCAGTTCTTC.

J is TRBJ1-1 and V is TRBV5-1; TRBD1 might be the D (5 bases). Germline CDR1 reads SGHRS; CDR2 reads YFSETQ. There are 16 residues in the CDR3. Trimming shortened V by 0 bases and J by 5 bases, and 17 bases separated the two germline ends. CDR3 sequence (DNA): TGCGCCAGCAGCTTGGTGGTAGGGGCCGGCAATACTGAAGCTTTCTTT. The encoded protein is CASSLVVGAGNTEAFF.

The CDR3 DNA sequence: TGTGCCAGCTCCCTCACAGGGCCGGGTAATGAAAAACTGTTTTTT. Translation gives CASSLTGPGNEKLFF. V gene TRBV6-5 combines with J gene TRBJ1-4, with a weak D call TRBD1 (6 bases). The CDR3 has 15 residues. Germline-derived CDR1 and CDR2 are MNHEY and SVGAGI. Trimming pared 8 bases from V and 4 bases from J, leaving 17 bases between.

This sequence joins TRBV28 and TRBJ1-5; maybe TRBD1 (6 bases). Germline V gene sequence: CDR1 MDHEN, CDR2 SYDVKM. Trimming shortened V by 6 bases and J by 2 bases, and 14 bases separated the two germline ends. The CDR3 loop spans 15 amino acids. DNA of the CDR3: TGTGCCAGCAGGGGAACAGGGCCCGGCAATCAGCCCCAGCATTTT. Translating gives CASRGTGPGNQPQHF.